This T cell receptor (beta chain) was identified in a study of cytomegalovirus exposure and HLA in healthy donors. PCR used 60 Vbeta primers and 13 Jbeta primers. Generated by immunoSEQ multiplex PCR, the TCRdb table keeps only in-frame clones and is missing some. The sample comprises some 190,000 clones, approximately 79% of which are singletons, and 1.6% rests with the top ten. CDR3 length equals 16 residues. Trimming cost V 4 bases and J 5 bases; bases outside gene matches: 10. Germline CDR1 is SGHVS and CDR2 is FNYEAQ. Sequenced input: PBMCs. The chain joins TRBV7-6 to TRBJ1-4; 7 positions agree with TRBD1. This TCR came from a woman in her late teens or twenties in good health and CMV-seronegative. CDR3 sequence reads: CASSSMGTEVNEKLFF. The CDR3 DNA is TGTGCCAGCAGCTCGATGGGGACAGAAGTGAATGAAAAACTGTTTTTT.